This T cell receptor (beta chain) was observed in a study of shared clonotypes between healthy human individuals. The ends were cut back, 0 bases at V and 2 bases at J, with 10 bases in the middle. The CDR3 runs 15 residues. The germline V gene has CDR1 ENHRY and CDR2 SYGVKD. Clones were sequenced by immunoSEQ multiplex PCR, and TCRdb holds only the in-frame ones, with some missing. The data hold some 2,100,000 clones, with approximately 94% observed a single time. The clonotype was recovered from a man between 18 and 29 years old in good health. The material sequenced was naive CD4+ T cells sorted from blood. The sample's subset: CD45RA+ positively selected. The J gene is TRBJ2-5, the V gene TRBV10-3, with a weak D call TRBD1 (5 bases). The CDR3 DNA reads as TGTGCCATCAGTGAGTCACAGTCAGGGCAAGAGACCCAGTACTTC. Translated, it gives CAISESQSGQETQYF.